This T cell receptor beta chain was retrieved from a study of blood T cell repertoires in COVID-19. Study-wide context: Nucleic acid was either cDNA or gDNA, and it came from T cells, B-cell-depleted T cells, or PBMCs.

This CDR3 comprises 15 residues. V was trimmed by 4 bases and J by 4 bases, leaving 14 bases between them. CDR1 and CDR2 (germline): SGHTA, FQGTGA. Clones were read by immunoSEQ multiplex PCR, and TCRdb kept only the in-frame ones, dropping some. There are more than 110,000 clones in the sample; around nine tenths occur only once, and 8% to 11% lies in the top ten. The clonotype originates from a man aged 45-60 years with active or convalescent COVID-19. This sequence joins TRBV7-3 and TRBJ2-1; D remains ambiguous. Sequencing was performed on peripheral blood. This CDR3 reads CASSSGWNRYNEQFF. Here the CDR3 DNA reads TGTGCCAGCAGCTCGGGTTGGAACCGGTACAATGAGCAGTTCTTC.